This T cell receptor beta chain was retrieved from a study of metastatic and nonmetastatic thyroid tumors. In the study overall: Peripheral blood and tumor or nodule samples from malignant and benign thyroid patients were compared.

There were no patients who had received any treatment before thyroid surgery. Source study methods: For papillary thyroid cancer, a distant-metastasis classifier was constructed from CDR3 differences observed across clinicopathological groups. TCRdb re-analyzed the PCR reads through MiXCR. None of the V and J calls come from the authors' own analysis; TCRdb made them. The table includes approximately 12,000 clones, under 25% detected once. CDR1 and CDR2 from the germline V gene are SNHLY and FYNNEI. Trimming took 2 bases from V and 1 from J, leaving 9 bases between them. The CDR3 is 14 residues long. Study observations and caveats: Across blood and tumor, TCR beta diversity in malignant thyroid tumors was reportedly significantly higher than in benign nodules.

By proportion, this clone is medium-sized. Its specificity is unknown. The material sequenced was adjacent normal tissue. This sequence originates from a female donor with papillary thyroid cancer or a benign thyroid nodule (not recorded which). Some clones in this sample may be carry-over from other donors' samples. The chain combines TRBV2 with TRBJ2-7; no definite D call. The CDR3 DNA follows: TGTGCCAGCAGTGAAAGGGTATATTCCTACGAGCAGTACTTC. It is translated as CASSERVYSYEQYF.